This T cell receptor beta chain was sequenced in a study of blood T cells in healthy people across ages. Findings of the study overall: Underestimates were what the diversity estimates from one million T cells were considered to be.

Each donor was a healthy Caucasian individual from Russia, aged about 6 to 95. Roughly 9.2 milliliters of peripheral blood were drawn from each donor into EDTA-treated tubes. The germline V gene encodes CDR1 MNHNY and CDR2 SVGAGI (reference sequence). The trim removed 3 bases at V and 0 bases at J, leaving 7 bases unmatched. The CDR3 has 16 amino acids. The authors ran a second PCR of roughly 6 to 11 cycles using a sample-barcoded 5' primer and a J-beta primer mix. One entry per CDR3 protein, called by TCRdb with MiXCR from the 5' RACE reads. The table records about 830,000 distinct CDR3 sequences, 60% to 80% of them present only once. On this clonotype itself: Antigen specificity is unknown.

The chain links TRBV6-6 to TRBJ2-5; 7 bases map to TRBD1. What was sequenced was blood. The receptor was isolated from a man in his thirties or forties in good health. CDR3 loop: CASSYGAQGHQETQYF. CDR3 DNA: TGTGCCAGCAGTTATGGCGCACAGGGGCACCAAGAGACCCAGTACTTC.